The next 7 T cell receptor beta chains were all read from a single sample in a study of long-term antiretroviral therapy in people with HIV (dated 2022 in TCRdb). The immunoSEQ hsTCRB v3.0 assay was used at survey level resolution for TRB variable region sequencing. TCRdb took over this immuneACCESS table, retaining in-frame rearrangements with V and J assigned. Such tables are incomplete; in checked studies, under half of the missing clones stem from an unresolved V gene, and the remainder is unexplained. The sample contains 30,000 to 40,000 clones, 90% to 95% of them found a single time. The top ten clones comprise 3.6% of the sample. The sample was unsorted PBMCs, taken 4.1 years after starting antiretroviral therapy. Receptor source: a woman in her 50s with HIV.

The rearrangement uses TRBV2 and TRBJ2-7; D may match TRBD1 or TRBD2 (6 bases each). CDR3 length: 20 amino acids. The V and J ends lost 0 bases and 4 bases respectively, with 28 bases between them. Germline CDR1 SNHLY, CDR2 FYNNEI. CDR3 region: CASSEAVGWGANALLYEQYF. CDR3 in DNA: TGTGCCAGCAGTGAAGCAGTAGGATGGGGGGCGAATGCCCTACTTTACGAGCAGTACTTC.

This clone was seen only once. V usage is TRBV6-5 and J usage is TRBJ2-1, with D possibly being TRBD1 (7 bases). The CDR3 is made up of 15 amino acids. From germline, CDR1 is MNHEY and CDR2 SVGAGI. The V gene lost 6 bases and the J gene lost 7 bases, with 19 bases spanning the gap. This CDR3 is CASSSSWQGGNEQFF. The CDR3 region has the DNA TGTGCCAGCAGCTCCTCGTGGCAGGGGGGAAATGAGCAGTTCTTC.

This rearrangement joins TRBV7-9 to TRBJ2-4; 9 bases agree with TRBD2. Trimming removed 1 base from V and 7 bases from J; junction bases left unmatched: 5. The germline gives CDR1 SEHNR, CDR2 FQNEAQ (reference sequence). This CDR3 region has 15 residues. CDR3 DNA sequence: TGTGCCAGCAGCTTAGGTGGCGGGGGGGCGAACATTCAGTACTTC. Amino acid sequence: CASSLGGGGANIQYF.

The chain employs TRBV27 and TRBJ1-2; D uncertain. Trimming took off 6 bases at V and 4 bases at J, with 12 bases between the two ends. CDR1 is MNHEY and CDR2 is SMNVEV in the germline V gene (reference sequence). CDR3 size: 13 residues. The CDR3 is CASRGPGSYGYTF. The CDR3 DNA reads as TGTGCCAGCAGGGGCCCGGGGTCCTATGGCTACACCTTC.

The rearrangement links TRBV7-2 to TRBJ1-1; D ambiguous. The CDR3 consists of 13 residues. V was clipped by 1 base and J by 3 bases, with 6 bases between them. Germline CDR1 SGHTA, CDR2 FQGNSA. In DNA form, the CDR3 reads TGTGCCAGCAGCTTAGTTGGGTACACTGAAGCTTTCTTT. Amino acid sequence: CASSLVGYTEAFF.

The chain links TRBV30 to TRBJ2-7, with TRBD1 matching 10 bases. The ends lost 3 bases at V and 7 bases at J; junction bases unmatched: 6. Germline CDR1 and CDR2: GTSNPN and SVGIG (reference sequence). The CDR3 has 13 residues. The CDR3 DNA reads TGTGCCTGGAGAGGGGACAGGGGTCGGGAGCAGTACTTC. It yields the protein CAWRGDRGREQYF.

The chain joins TRBV2 to TRBJ1-6; 8 nucleotides align to TRBD1. Germline values: CDR1 SNHLY, CDR2 FYNNEI. The CDR3 loop spans 16 amino acids. V gave up 2 bases and J gave up 7 bases; unmatched junction bases: 7. CDR3 sequence reads: CASSELAGGSNSPLHF. The CDR3 DNA follows: TGTGCCAGCAGTGAACTAGCAGGGGGCTCCAATTCACCCCTCCACTTT.